This TCR beta chain comes out of a study of TIL therapy for anti-PD-1-resistant metastatic lung cancer. Time point indicated: pre-treatment sample, taken before nivolumab and TIL therapy. This was the immunoSEQ v3 assay. Produced via immunoSEQ multiplex PCR; TCRdb's table is partial and in-frame only. The sample lists about 16,000 clones; around 68% were seen once. The sequences come from blood, collected at baseline. The clonotype comes from a person aged 25 to 85 with non-small cell lung cancer.

The CDR3 DNA follows: TGTGCCAGCAGCTTATCCCGCGCCCCAGGTCTTGGCTACACCTTC. This codes for CASSLSRAPGLGYTF. V is TRBV7-8 and J is TRBJ1-2; D is undetermined. Germline V CDR1 and CDR2: SGHVS, FQNEAQ. V gave up 2 bases and J gave up 7 bases, with 17 bases separating them. The CDR3 runs to 15 residues.